Listed below are T cell receptor beta chains from one sample, sequenced in a study of CD8+ T cells in alopecia areata. Here immunoSEQ multiplex PCR was the method, and the copy in TCRdb shows in-frame clones only, minus some. The sample has approximately 150,000 clones; more than 85% are singletons. The material was CD8+ T cells sorted from blood, obtained at week 4, from a patient treated with tofacitinib. The receptors come from a human donor with alopecia areata. Both conserved end residues are part of each CDR3. The D gene is left open where the match is weak. Expanded clones are given a class, and other clones once, few, many or no size at all.

D gene: TRBD1
clone size: -
V gene: TRBV7-9
J gene: TRBJ2-3
CDR3 DNA: TGTGCCAGCAGCGGGACAGACAAGATCACAGTGGATACGCAGTATTTT
CDR3 protein: CASSGTDKITVDTQYF

D gene: -
clone size: -
V gene: TRBV27
J gene: TRBJ1-2
CDR3 DNA: TGTGCCAGCAGTCCCCGAAGAGTTAACTATGGCTACACCTTC
CDR3 protein: CASSPRRVNYGYTF

D gene: -
clone size: -
V gene: TRBV10-3
J gene: TRBJ2-3
CDR3 DNA: TGTGCCATCAGTGAGTCGGCCACCCGCACAGATACGCAGTATTTT
CDR3 protein: CAISESATRTDTQYF

D gene: -
clone size: -
V gene: TRBV9
J gene: TRBJ2-2
CDR3 DNA: TGTGCCAGCAGCGTAGACGGGGGAGTCGGGGAGCTGTTTTTT
CDR3 protein: CASSVDGGVGELFF

D gene: TRBD2
clone size: -
V gene: TRBV18
J gene: TRBJ2-6
CDR3 DNA: TGTGCCAGCTCACCAGGGAGGGCTGGGGCCAACGTCCTGACTTTC
CDR3 protein: CASSPGRAGANVLTF

D gene: TRBD2
clone size: -
V gene: TRBV29-1
J gene: TRBJ2-1
CDR3 DNA: TGCAGCGTTGCCCTGGGACTAGCGGGAGTCAATGAGCAGTTCTTC
CDR3 protein: CSVALGLAGVNEQFF

D gene: -
clone size: -
V gene: TRBV25-1
J gene: TRBJ1-1
CDR3 DNA: TGTGCCAGCAGTGATCCCACAGGGAGCACTGAAGCTTTCTTT
CDR3 protein: CASSDPTGSTEAFF

D gene: TRBD1
clone size: once
V gene: TRBV5-1
J gene: TRBJ2-2
CDR3 DNA: TGCGCCAGCAGCCCAGGGACAGAAGACACCGGGGAGCTGTTTTTT
CDR3 protein: CASSPGTEDTGELFF

D gene: TRBD1
clone size: -
V gene: TRBV19
J gene: TRBJ2-7
CDR3 DNA: TGTGCCAGTAGTCAATGGGGGACAGAAAAAGCCTACGAGCAGTACTTC
CDR3 protein: CASSQWGTEKAYEQYF

D gene: -
clone size: once
V gene: TRBV27
J gene: TRBJ1-2
CDR3 DNA: TGTGCCAGCTCACTCCTGAGAGGGAACTACACCTTC
CDR3 protein: CASSLLRGNYTF

D gene: -
clone size: -
V gene: TRBV4-1
J gene: TRBJ2-5
CDR3 DNA: TGCGCCAGCAGCCAAGATCTGGGAGGGCAGGGGGAGACCCAGTACTTC
CDR3 protein: CASSQDLGGQGETQYF

D gene: TRBD1
clone size: once
V gene: TRBV29-1
J gene: TRBJ2-7
CDR3 DNA: TGCAGCGTTGAAGTCCCCGGACAGGCTGCCTACGAGCAGTACTTC
CDR3 protein: CSVEVPGQAAYEQYF

D gene: TRBD2
clone size: -
V gene: TRBV11-2
J gene: TRBJ2-3
CDR3 DNA: TGTGCCAGCAGCCCTAGCGGGGGCCTTAGCACAGATACGCAGTATTTT
CDR3 protein: CASSPSGGLSTDTQYF

D gene: -
clone size: -
V gene: TRBV9
J gene: TRBJ2-1
CDR3 DNA: TGTGCCAGCAGGGGCCCGGGACCTAACAATGAGCAGTTCTTC
CDR3 protein: CASRGPGPNNEQFF

D gene: TRBD2
clone size: -
V gene: TRBV5-6
J gene: TRBJ2-7
CDR3 DNA: TGTGCCAGCAGCTTGGGTCGACTAGCGGGCTACGAGCAGTACTTC
CDR3 protein: CASSLGRLAGYEQYF

D gene: TRBD2
clone size: -
V gene: TRBV7-2
J gene: TRBJ2-2
CDR3 DNA: TGTGCCAGCAGCTCAGCTAGGGACTACCCCATAGAAGGCACCGGGGAGCTGTTTTTT
CDR3 protein: CASSSARDYPIEGTGELFF

D gene: TRBD1
clone size: -
V gene: TRBV29-1
J gene: TRBJ2-2
CDR3 DNA: TGCAGCGTGACAGGGTCGGCCGGGGAGCTGTTTTTT
CDR3 protein: CSVTGSAGELFF

D gene: -
clone size: -
V gene: TRBV19
J gene: TRBJ2-7
CDR3 DNA: TGTGCCACCAACGACGGACTGCTCTACGAGCAGTACTTC
CDR3 protein: CATNDGLLYEQYF

D gene: -
clone size: -
V gene: TRBV4-1
J gene: TRBJ2-2
CDR3 DNA: TGCGCCAGCAGCCAAGTGAGGCAGGTTAACACCGGGGAGCTGTTTTTT
CDR3 protein: CASSQVRQVNTGELFF

D gene: TRBD2
clone size: -
V gene: TRBV19
J gene: TRBJ2-1
CDR3 DNA: TGTGCCAGTAGTATTTTTAGCGGGGAGTACAATGAGCAGTTCTTC
CDR3 protein: CASSIFSGEYNEQFF

D gene: -
clone size: -
V gene: TRBV29-1
J gene: TRBJ2-1
CDR3 DNA: TGCAGCGTTGTGGACAATGAGCAGTTCTTC
CDR3 protein: CSVVDNEQFF

D gene: TRBD1
clone size: -
V gene: TRBV11-2
J gene: TRBJ2-7
CDR3 DNA: TGTGCCAGCAGCCCCGGGACAGGTGACTACGAGCAGTACTTC
CDR3 protein: CASSPGTGDYEQYF

D gene: -
clone size: -
V gene: TRBV7-8
J gene: TRBJ1-5
CDR3 DNA: TGTGCCAGCAGCCCCTCGACACGCTATAGCAATCAGCCCCAGCATTTT
CDR3 protein: CASSPSTRYSNQPQHF

D gene: -
clone size: few
V gene: TRBV19
J gene: TRBJ2-1
CDR3 DNA: TGTGCCAGTAGTATAGATAGGTCCCAGGGTGAGCAGTTCTTC
CDR3 protein: CASSIDRSQGEQFF

D gene: -
clone size: -
V gene: TRBV15
J gene: TRBJ2-7
CDR3 DNA: TGTGCCACCAGCAGAGCAACAGGTACCTACGAGCAGTACTTC
CDR3 protein: CATSRATGTYEQYF

D gene: -
clone size: -
V gene: TRBV7-9
J gene: TRBJ2-7
CDR3 DNA: TGTGCCAGCAGCTTAGTAGGCGGCCGGGACTACGAGCAGTACTTC
CDR3 protein: CASSLVGGRDYEQYF

D gene: -
clone size: -
V gene: TRBV9
J gene: TRBJ2-3
CDR3 DNA: TGTGCCAGCAGCTCCGGGGTTTATACGCAGTATTTT
CDR3 protein: CASSSGVYTQYF

D gene: -
clone size: -
V gene: TRBV30
J gene: TRBJ2-7
CDR3 DNA: TGTGCCTGGAGTGGAACCGTACTCTCCTACGAGCAGTACTTC
CDR3 protein: CAWSGTVLSYEQYF

D gene: -
clone size: -
V gene: TRBV29-1
J gene: TRBJ2-1
CDR3 DNA: TGCAGCGTCTCCTATTTGGATGAGCAGTTCTTC
CDR3 protein: CSVSYLDEQFF

D gene: -
clone size: -
V gene: TRBV7-2
J gene: TRBJ1-1
CDR3 DNA: TGTGCCAGCAGCCAACCGGACAGGAACACTGAAGCTTTCTTT
CDR3 protein: CASSQPDRNTEAFF

D gene: TRBD2
clone size: few
V gene: TRBV29-1
J gene: TRBJ2-1
CDR3 DNA: TGCAGCGTTGAAGGACTAGCGGGGGGTTACAATGAGCAGTTCTTC
CDR3 protein: CSVEGLAGGYNEQFF

D gene: TRBD2
clone size: -
V gene: TRBV6-4
J gene: TRBJ2-3
CDR3 DNA: TGTGCCAGCAGTGATCTAGCGGGAGAGGGGACAGATACGCAGTATTTT
CDR3 protein: CASSDLAGEGTDTQYF

D gene: -
clone size: -
V gene: TRBV6-5
J gene: TRBJ2-2
CDR3 DNA: TGTGCCAGCAGGGAAGGTGGCGTCCTCGGGGAGCTGTTTTTT
CDR3 protein: CASREGGVLGELFF

D gene: TRBD1
clone size: once
V gene: TRBV29-1
J gene: TRBJ2-7
CDR3 DNA: TGCAGCGTTGAAGTTTCGGGACAGGGGGTTTGGAAGCAGTACTTC
CDR3 protein: CSVEVSGQGVWKQYF

D gene: -
clone size: once
V gene: TRBV7-9
J gene: TRBJ1-1
CDR3 DNA: TGTGCCAGCAGCCCCACTAGTATAGAAATAAGTGAAGCTTTCTTT
CDR3 protein: CASSPTSIEISEAFF

D gene: TRBD1
clone size: once
V gene: TRBV4-1
J gene: TRBJ2-2
CDR3 DNA: TGCGCCAGCAGCCAACCAACAGGGGAGATCACCGGGGAGCTGTTTTTT
CDR3 protein: CASSQPTGEITGELFF

D gene: -
clone size: -
V gene: TRBV30
J gene: TRBJ2-1
CDR3 DNA: TGTGCCTGGAGTCCCACTAGCTCCTACAATGAGCAGTTCTTC
CDR3 protein: CAWSPTSSYNEQFF

D gene: -
clone size: -
V gene: TRBV4-1
J gene: TRBJ2-1
CDR3 DNA: TGCGCCAGCAGCCGAGGGGCGGGACGCTTTTGGGATGAGCAGTTCTTC
CDR3 protein: CASSRGAGRFWDEQFF

D gene: -
clone size: -
V gene: TRBV2
J gene: TRBJ1-5
CDR3 DNA: TGTGCCAACAGTGAGATGACAGGAGGGAATCAGCCCCAGCATTTT
CDR3 protein: CANSEMTGGNQPQHF

D gene: -
clone size: -
V gene: TRBV4-1
J gene: TRBJ2-7
CDR3 DNA: TGCGCCAGCAGCCAAGTGGGCTGGGGATCCTACGAGCAGTACTTC
CDR3 protein: CASSQVGWGSYEQYF

D gene: -
clone size: -
V gene: TRBV2
J gene: TRBJ2-2
CDR3 DNA: TGTGCCAGCAGTGAAATTGTGGTTCCCGGGGAGCTGTTTTTT
CDR3 protein: CASSEIVVPGELFF

D gene: -
clone size: -
V gene: TRBV29-1
J gene: TRBJ2-7
CDR3 DNA: TGCAGCGTTTACGGCGGAGATACCTACGAGCAGTACTTC
CDR3 protein: CSVYGGDTYEQYF